A single sample gave rise to the 13 T cell receptor beta chains below, sequenced in a study of cytomegalovirus exposure and HLA in healthy donors (dated by TCRdb to 2015 to 2018). Library prep was done by the immunoSEQ multiplex PCR assay. In its TCRdb copy, this immuneACCESS table keeps in-frame sequences only and misses some clones. Where compared with another copy, unresolved V genes explain less than half of these, and the others have no known cause. This sample holds 120,000 to 150,000 clones; 88% were observed only once. The ten top clones hold 7.5% to 10% of the sample. Specimen: PBMCs. The receptor set was obtained from a woman between 18 and 29 years old in good health and CMV-seropositive.

This clone came up a few times. The genes are TRBV9 and TRBJ2-2; no clear D gene. V dropped 7 bases and J dropped 0 bases, with 10 bases sitting between them. This CDR3 has 14 amino acids. Germline lookup yields CDR1 SGDLS and CDR2 YYNGEE. The CDR3 is CASGGTTNTGELFF. CDR3 DNA: TGTGCCAGCGGTGGTACAACGAACACCGGGGAGCTGTTTTTT.

The table lists this clone with a count of one. This chain uses TRBV13 with TRBJ1-3; D remains ambiguous. Germline assignment: CDR1 PRHDT and CDR2 FYEKMQ (reference sequence). The CDR3 totals 13 residues. Trimming cost V 7 bases and J 4 bases, with 11 bases left between them. The CDR3 loop reads CASIGLGGNTIYF. For the CDR3, the DNA is TGTGCCAGCATCGGACTAGGAGGAAACACCATATATTTT. The variable domain in full, completed from reference TRBV13 and TRBJ1-3, reads AAGVIQSPRHLIKEKRETATLKCYPIPRHDTVYWYQQGPGQDPQFLISFYEKMQSDKGSIPDRFSAQQFSDYHSELNMSSLELGDSALYFCASIGLGGNTIYFGEGSWLTVV.

This chain uses TRBV21-1 with TRBJ1-6; the table's TRBD1 call for D was not verified on the DNA. TRBV21-1 is flagged as a pseudogene. This CDR3 has 17 amino acids. In nucleotides, the CDR3 is TGTGCCAGCAGCAAATACAGGGATAGGTTTCTGAATTCACCCCTCCACTTT. This encodes CASSKYRDRFLNSPLHF.

The chain joins TRBV6-1 to TRBJ1-4; 7 bases are shared with TRBD1. The germline V gene encodes CDR1 MNHNS and CDR2 SASEGT. The V gene end was trimmed by 3 bases and the J gene end by 3 bases; junction bases not matched to a gene: 13. This CDR3 contains 18 residues. The CDR3 coding sequence is TGTGCCAGCAGTGAGGCTACAGGGGATTTCGGAGCTAATGAAAAACTGTTTTTT. Amino acid sequence: CASSEATGDFGANEKLFF.

This chain uses TRBV27 with TRBJ2-7, with 9 bases lining up with TRBD2. The germline gives CDR1 MNHEY, CDR2 SMNVEV (reference sequence). Trimming took 5 bases from V and 1 from J; bases not matched to a gene: 9. The CDR3 is made up of 16 amino acids. The CDR3 nucleotides read TGTGCCAGCAGTCTACTTACGGCGGGAGGGTCCTACGAGCAGTACTTC. Protein: CASSLLTAGGSYEQYF.

The J gene is TRBJ2-2, the V gene TRBV7-3; 10 positions match TRBD1. Germline lookup yields CDR1 SGHTA and CDR2 FQGTGA. Trimming cost V 2 bases and J 7 bases; bases outside gene matches: 4. CDR3 length: 15 amino acids. CDR3 in amino acids: CASSLLGQGYGELFF. CDR3 DNA sequence: TGTGCCAGCAGCTTATTGGGACAGGGGTACGGGGAGCTGTTTTTT.

V gene TRBV29-1 combines with J gene TRBJ1-3, with 10 bases matching TRBD1. Germline V gene lookup returns CDR1 SQVTM and CDR2 ANQGSEA. The junction had 17 bases not matched to a gene; V was cut back by 7 bases and J by 8 bases. CDR3 length equals 16 residues. CDR3 sequence (DNA): TGCAGCGCCGCGACAGGGGGCTCCCCATATCGGGACACCATATATTTT. Encoded protein: CSAATGGSPYRDTIYF.

CDR3 amino acids: CASSGGIQGRPNEKLFF. The CDR3 DNA follows: TGTGCCAGCAGTGGGGGGATTCAGGGGCGGCCTAATGAAAAACTGTTTTTT. The gene calls are TRBV25-1 and TRBJ1-4, with D possibly TRBD1 on 6 matching bases. Trimming stripped 4 bases from V and 3 bases from J, with 18 bases between. This CDR3 comprises 17 residues. Germline values: CDR1 MGHDK, CDR2 SYGVNS.

The CDR3: CASSLLLGQGGYGYTF. The CDR3, as DNA: TGTGCCAGCAGCCTTCTACTCGGACAGGGAGGCTATGGCTACACCTTC. The V and J genes are TRBV28 and TRBJ1-2, with 8 bases lining up with TRBD1. From germline, CDR1 is MDHEN and CDR2 SYDVKM. V trimming: 6 bases; J trimming: 4 bases; junction bases outside the gene matches: 13. CDR3 size: 16 residues.

This chain connects TRBV27 to TRBJ2-3; D gene uncertain. There are 12 residues in the CDR3. V was clipped by 5 bases and J by 5 bases, with 8 bases between them. CDR1 is MNHEY, CDR2 SMNVEV, per germline (reference sequence). CDR3: CASSRPGDTQYF. CDR3 in DNA: TGTGCCAGCAGTAGGCCAGGAGATACGCAGTATTTT.

The J gene is TRBJ2-5, the V gene TRBV10-2, with D unresolved. The V gene's germline CDR1 is WSHSY and CDR2 SAAADI. The germline V and J ends were trimmed by 6 bases and 2 bases, with 4 bases remaining between them. CDR3 length: 11 amino acids. CDR3 DNA: TGCGCCAGCAGCCAACAAGAGACCCAGTACTTC. This translates into CASSQQETQYF.

The chain combines TRBV11-2 with TRBJ2-1; unclear D gene. This CDR3 is 14 amino acids long. The germline V and J ends were trimmed by 0 bases and 9 bases, with 12 bases remaining between them. Germline lookup yields CDR1 SGHAT and CDR2 FQNNGV. CDR3 amino acids: CASSLDVPSVEQFF. In nucleotides, the CDR3 is TGTGCCAGCAGCTTAGATGTTCCCAGCGTTGAGCAGTTCTTC.

This clone has a count of ten or more. The genes are TRBV2 and TRBJ2-1, with a weak D call TRBD2 (6 bases). Between the trimmed V and J ends, which lost 8 bases and 7 bases, there was a span of 6 bases. The CDR3 has 10 residues. Germline CDR1 SNHLY, CDR2 FYNNEI. The CDR3 coding sequence is TGTGCCAGCGGGGGGAATGAGCAGTTCTTC. Amino acid sequence: CASGGNEQFF.